What follows is one TCR beta chain and its context. Its binding antigen is unknown. No quality values exist for individual bases; no much larger clone is one base distant. Via the germline V gene (reference sequence), CDR1 is SEHNR and CDR2 FQNEAQ. V is shortened by 1 base, J by 1 base, and the region joining them spans 6 bases. The CDR3 holds 14 amino acids from the cysteine to the phenylalanine. Only the CDR3 part of the read is kept: 42 bases, read in frame from the first base. TCR CDR3 regions were amplified from genomic DNA by multiplex PCR using the deep immunoSEQ assay. Extracted genomic DNA from each cell subset was spread evenly across all wells of several immunoSEQ 96-well plates, with each plate serving as a replicate. For sorted subsets, 150 to 200 ng genomic DNA, equal to about 30,000 T cell genomes, was loaded into each replicate PCR. Purified libraries were quantified with a Qubit 3.0 fluorometer, sized on a Bioanalyzer 2100, and re-quantified with the KAPA Library Quantification kit. A separate single-read 150-cycle Illumina NextSeq 550 flow cell was used to sequence each immunoSEQ 96-well plate. On the authors' methods: Because only junctional sequences without quality scores were contained in the immunoSEQ output, filtering matching that applied to full-length reads could not be performed. Sequences were annotated with PyIR, a Python wrapper for IgBLAST v1.9, using IMGT germline references to assign V/J genes and CDR3. Any read was removed if the V/J assignment was weak (E-value above 1e-6), the CDR3 was missing, or the read contained stop codons, out-of-frame junctions, or ambiguous translated residues. V3J clonotypes were defined as sequences sharing an identical inferred V gene, J gene, and CDR3 amino acid sequence. Percentage overlap between repertoires was calculated by dividing the number of shared unique clonotypes by the size of the smaller repertoire. Repertoire richness was assessed with RTK rarefaction, the Chao1 estimator, and Recon v2.1 estimates of unobserved clonotypes. Generation probabilities for all TCRbeta clonotypes obtained by the gDNA method from a handful of donors were computed using OLGA. Sourced from immuneACCESS, this table was stored by TCRdb with only in-frame sequences that have V and J called. A share of the clones is absent; for the studies checked, an unresolved V gene accounts for under half, and the remainder has no known explanation. For V, J and clone size, that table is used; D and trimming come from the DNA. This sample lists over 2 million clones; around 95% were detected once. The top ten hold 0.13% of the sample.

This sample was included in a study of shared clonotypes between healthy human individuals (dated by TCRdb to the early 2020s). Some background on the complete study: The cohort included three men and two women between 18 and 49 years of age. Per donor, three plates each were used for CD4 naive and CD4 memory, two for CD8 naive, and one for CD8 memory. Libraries were prepared and TCR repertoires were sequenced by different laboratories using diverse techniques, in order to increase sequencing depth and limit assay-specific biases. To estimate repertoire size and how much clonotypes are shared between individuals, the study performed deep sequencing of blood TCR repertoires from a handful of healthy adults. Per donor, leukapheresis produced somewhere between about 0.85 and 9.5 billion PBMCs.

Overall study results and their limits: Larger estimated clonotype richness was generally found for naive subsets than for memory subsets. Sampling was restricted to blood, and TCR repertoires in tissue are likely to differ from TCR repertoires in blood. Sharing across a few donors was observed for around 5% of naive CD4, under 4% of naive CD8, about 2.5% of memory CD4, and over 0.3% of memory CD8 clonotypes. Higher generation probabilities were observed for clonotypes shared by all four sorted-subset donors than for non-shared clonotypes. The genetic and exposure-history diversity represented was limited by the small number of donors. Pairwise subsampling indicated that sequencing depth was expected to affect the degree of clonotype sharing among donors. Incomplete sequencing was indicated by rarefaction of sorted-subset datasets, despite the large sequencing depth.

Healthy HIV-negative adults with no recently reported acute infections or vaccinations were included as donors. All donors were Caucasian adults living in Nashville, Tennessee, USA. CD4+ T cells were enriched by magnetic negative selection, after which naive cells were positively selected on CD45RA and the negative fraction was taken as the memory subset. Blood was obtained by leukapheresis, after which PBMCs were separated by Ficoll-Histopaque density gradient centrifugation and cryopreserved in liquid nitrogen vapor phase. Purity and quantity of every magnetically sorted T cell population were checked by analytical flow cytometry. Genomic DNA was isolated from every sorted fraction and measured by UV absorbance on a Nanodrop 2000c.

Sequencing was performed on naive CD4+ T cells sorted from blood. The meaning of the sample's cell subset or site label: CD45RA+ positively selected. This TCR was sampled from a young man in good health. Here the chain combines TRBV7-9 and TRBJ2-3, with the D gene not clear enough to name. The bases are TGTGCCAGCAGCTTAGGGATCGGCACAGATACGCAGTATTTT. This codes for CASSLGIGTDTQYF.